These 31 T cell receptor beta chains were sequenced from one sample in a study of blood T cell repertoires in COVID-19. The protocol was immunoSEQ multiplex PCR, while the TCRdb copy is restricted to in-frame clones and leaves out a portion. This sample has nearly 350,000 clones; about four fifths occur once, and the top ten carry 2.5% to 3.5%. Sample: peripheral blood. These TCRs come from a young man with active or convalescent COVID-19.

V is TRBV7-2 and J is TRBJ1-1; tentative D call: TRBD1 (6 bases). Per germline, CDR1 SGHTA and CDR2 FQGNSA. The CDR3 runs 14 residues. Between the trimmed V and J ends, which lost 5 bases and 5 bases, there was a span of 15 bases. CDR3 bases: TGTGCCAGCAGCCCCGAGGGGGGGCGTACTGAAGCTTTCTTT. Its protein product is CASSPEGGRTEAFF.

The J gene is TRBJ1-5, the V gene TRBV7-3; the match to TRBD1 covers 9 bases. The J segment lost 5 bases and the V segment lost 6 bases, leaving 20 bases of the junction unmatched. This CDR3 has 19 amino acids. From germline, CDR1 is SGHTA and CDR2 FQGTGA. CDR3 in DNA: TGTGCCAGCAGACGCATCCCGGGACAGGGAGAGGGAAGGGATCAGCCCCAGCATTTT. Protein product: CASRRIPGQGEGRDQPQHF.

The CDR3 reads CASSQEHWGEKLFF. The CDR3 DNA follows: TGCGCCAGCAGCCAAGAGCACTGGGGCGAAAAACTGTTTTTT. The chain uses TRBV4-3 and TRBJ1-4, with D possibly being TRBD1 (5 bases). Deletions cut 0 bases from V and 8 bases from J, with 10 bases between. From germline, CDR1 is LGHNA and CDR2 YSLEER. The CDR3 is 14 amino acids.

The V gene is TRBV7-8, the J gene TRBJ1-6; maybe TRBD1 (5 bases). The CDR3 is made up of 15 amino acids. Looked up from germline, CDR1 is SGHVS and CDR2 is FQNEAQ. Between the trimmed V and J ends, which lost 1 base and 8 bases, there was a span of 12 bases. The DNA for the CDR3 is TGTGCCAGCAGCTTAGGGTTCAGGGTAGATTCACCCCTCCACTTT. It encodes CASSLGFRVDSPLHF. The complete variable domain, with remaining parts taken from reference TRBV7-8 and TRBJ1-6, reads GAGVSQSPRYKVAKRGQDVALRCDPISGHVSLFWYQQALGQGPEFLTYFQNEAQLDKSGLPSDRFFAERPEGSVSTLKIQRTQQEDSAVYLCASSLGFRVDSPLHFGNGTRLTVT.

The chain is built from TRBV2 and TRBJ1-2, with D perhaps TRBD1 (6 bases). The CDR3 covers 15 residues. Germline values: CDR1 SNHLY, CDR2 FYNNEI. V shed 8 bases and J shed 3 bases, with 19 bases lying between them. The CDR3 region has the DNA TGTGCCAGCTGGGTAGAGGCAAGGGGGTACTATGGCTACACCTTC. It translates to CASWVEARGYYGYTF.

The CDR3 reads CASTSRRTGSDIQYF. The CDR3 DNA is TGTGCCAGCACAAGCCGCAGGACGGGGTCCGACATTCAGTACTTC. This chain joins TRBV6-6 and TRBJ2-4; D perhaps matches TRBD2 (5 bases). Per germline, CDR1 MNHNY and CDR2 SVGAGI (reference sequence). V was trimmed by 7 bases and J by 8 bases, leaving 21 bases between them. The length of the CDR3 is 15 residues.

This sequence joins TRBV4-1 and TRBJ1-1, with unresolved D. The CDR3 runs 15 residues. Trimming removed 1 base from V and 3 bases from J, with 12 bases in between. In germline, CDR1 is MGHRA, CDR2 YSYEKL. The DNA of the CDR3 is TGCGCCAGCAGCCAAGTTGCGGGCCAGTACACTGAAGCTTTCTTT. Its translation is CASSQVAGQYTEAFF.

The CDR3 DNA reads TGTGCCAGCAGCTTAGGGGGACAGAGAGAGACCCAGTACTTC. Its translation is CASSLGGQRETQYF. This chain joins TRBV7-6 and TRBJ2-5, with TRBD1 identical over 7 bases. Germline CDR1 reads SGHVS; CDR2 reads FNYEAQ. The CDR3 length is 14 residues. J gave up 4 bases and V 1 base, and 3 bases lay outside the gene matches.

The CDR3: CASNPGTSSYEQYF. CDR3 in DNA: TGTGCCAGCAACCCCGGGACTAGCTCCTACGAGCAGTACTTC. V gene TRBV6-5 combines with J gene TRBJ2-7; 8 bases fit TRBD2. In germline, CDR1 is MNHEY, CDR2 SVGAGI. CDR3 length: 14 amino acids. V lost 7 bases to trimming and J lost 0 bases; unmatched junction nucleotides: 5.

V gene TRBV3-1 (or the pseudogene TRBV3-2) combines with J gene TRBJ2-7, with TRBD1 matching over 7 bases. Germline CDR1 is LGHDT and CDR2 is YNNKEL (reference sequence). The CDR3 has 14 residues. J lost 6 bases, V lost 3 bases, and 8 bases had no gene match. CDR3 nucleotide sequence: TGTGCCAGCAGCCACAGTACCGGACAGGCCGAGCAGTACTTC. Translation: CASSHSTGQAEQYF.

CDR3 protein: CASSLGTGSQPQHF. The DNA for the CDR3 is TGTGCCAGCAGCTTAGGGACAGGGAGTCAGCCCCAGCATTTT. The chain carries TRBV7-3 and TRBJ1-5, with TRBD1 identical over 9 bases. Per the germline V gene, CDR1 is SGHTA and CDR2 is FQGTGA. This CDR3 spans 14 amino acids. After removal of 2 bases from V and 6 bases from J, the junction contained 2 bases not matched to a gene.

J is TRBJ2-2 and V is TRBV3-1 (or the pseudogene TRBV3-2); D not resolved. Germline CDR1 and CDR2: LGHDT and YNNKEL (reference sequence). This CDR3 spans 15 amino acids. Trimming removed 0 bases from V and 3 bases from J, with 8 bases in between. The chain's CDR3 is CASSQDYLDTGELFF. As DNA, the CDR3 is TGTGCCAGCAGCCAAGACTATCTAGACACCGGGGAGCTGTTTTTT.

The V and J genes are TRBV7-3 and TRBJ1-4, with D perhaps matching TRBD1 (5 bases). This CDR3 has 15 amino acids. Trimming took off 1 base at V and 7 bases at J, with 13 bases between the two ends. Germline CDR1 SGHTA, CDR2 FQGTGA. CDR3 nucleotides: TGTGCCAGCAGCTTAAAGGGGCCCAGAGGTGAAAAACTGTTTTTT. It translates to CASSLKGPRGEKLFF.

The CDR3 bases are TGTGCCAGCTCACCGTCCGAGGGGGACTCCTACGAGCAGTACTTC. Protein: CASSPSEGDSYEQYF. The rearrangement uses TRBV18 and TRBJ2-7, with a tentative D call TRBD1 (6 bases). Per germline, CDR1 KGHSH and CDR2 LQKENI. Trimming shortened V by 3 bases and J by 0 bases, and 12 bases separated the two germline ends. The length of the CDR3 is 15 residues.

The rearrangement links TRBV7-2 to TRBJ1-5; 8 bases line up with TRBD1. This CDR3 comprises 17 residues. Unmatched junction bases numbered 6, after V lost 1 base and J lost 1 base. Germline CDR1 SGHTA, CDR2 FQGNSA. CDR3 loop: CASSLGEQGGSNQPQHF. CDR3 DNA sequence: TGTGCCAGCAGCTTAGGGGAACAGGGGGGAAGCAATCAGCCCCAGCATTTT.

The chain is built from TRBV24-1 and TRBJ2-2; no clear D. V dropped 8 bases and J dropped 0 bases, with 12 bases sitting between them. The CDR3 totals 15 residues. From germline, CDR1 is KGHDR and CDR2 SFDVKD. The CDR3, as DNA: TGTGCCACCACGGGTGGGTCGGCGAACACCGGGGAGCTGTTTTTT. Its translation is CATTGGSANTGELFF.

The chain recombines TRBV5-1 with TRBJ2-7; 9 nucleotides match TRBD1. Unmatched junction bases numbered 4, after V lost 0 bases and J lost 3 bases. Germline V gene lookup returns CDR1 SGHRS and CDR2 YFSETQ. CDR3 length equals 15 residues. The CDR3 DNA is TGCGCCAGCAGCTTGGTGGGACAGGGCAACTACGAGCAGTACTTC. Translation gives CASSLVGQGNYEQYF.

This clone was seen once. The chain links TRBV6-5 to TRBJ1-1; D gene unclear. V was clipped by 0 bases and J by 4 bases, with 15 bases between them. Germline loops: CDR1 MNHEY, CDR2 SVGAGI. The CDR3 consists of 16 residues. The CDR3 nucleotides are TGTGCCAGCAGTTACTCGATGGGTCTAGCCTCCACTGAAGCTTTCTTT. Amino acids: CASSYSMGLASTEAFF.

The chain has TRBV5-4 and TRBJ1-2; D remains ambiguous. The ends were cut back, 0 bases at V and 4 bases at J, with 13 bases in the middle. The V gene's germline CDR1 is SGHNT and CDR2 YYREEE (reference sequence). CDR3 size: 15 residues. CDR3 nucleotides: TGTGCCAGCAGCTTGGGGGGAGGGAGTAGCTATGGCTACACCTTC. It specifies CASSLGGGSSYGYTF.

The gene calls are TRBV10-3 and TRBJ1-4; D possibly corresponds to TRBD1 (6 bases). Germline V gene lookup returns CDR1 ENHRY and CDR2 SYGVKD. Trimming left V 4 bases short and J 5 bases short, with 14 bases between. The CDR3 runs to 15 residues. The CDR3 spells CAISGGQGPNEKLFF. CDR3 sequence (DNA): TGTGCCATCAGTGGTGGGCAGGGGCCCAATGAAAAACTGTTTTTT.

The V gene is TRBV6-4, the J gene TRBJ2-3, with D unresolved. V was pared by 6 bases and J by 3 bases, with 10 bases between. Germline V gene data show CDR1 as MRHNA and CDR2 as SNTAGT. CDR3 size: 13 residues. The CDR3 loop is CASSLAATDTQYF. The CDR3 nucleotides read TGTGCCAGCAGCCTGGCGGCGACAGATACGCAGTATTTT.

The chain recombines TRBV28 with TRBJ2-5; 7 nucleotides align to TRBD1. Germline-derived CDR1 and CDR2 are MDHEN and SYDVKM. The CDR3 consists of 13 residues. Unmatched junction bases numbered 5, after V lost 6 bases and J lost 4 bases. The CDR3 reads CASRERGRETQYF. The CDR3 bases are TGTGCCAGCAGAGAGAGGGGGCGAGAGACCCAGTACTTC.

The chain links TRBV2 to TRBJ1-2; 7 bases are shared with TRBD1. The CDR3 extends over 17 amino acids. After removal of 1 base from V and 7 bases from J, the junction contained 15 bases not matched to a gene. Germline V gene sequence: CDR1 SNHLY, CDR2 FYNNEI. The CDR3 nucleotides read TGTGCCAGCAGTGAAGAAAGGACAGGTGTAAGGGGAGGTGGCTACACCTTC. Translating gives CASSEERTGVRGGGYTF. Full variable domain (outside the CDR3, taken from reference TRBV2 and TRBJ1-2): EPEVTQTPSHQVTQMGQEVILRCVPISNHLYFYWYRQILGQKVEFLVSFYNNEISEKSEIFDDQFSVERPDGSNFTLKIRSTKLEDSAMYFCASSEERTGVRGGGYTFGSGTRLTVV.

This chain joins TRBV21-1 and TRBJ2-7; the DNA was not compared with TRBD2, the D call given in the table. TRBV21-1 is a listed pseudogene. The CDR3 covers 18 residues. The CDR3 DNA follows: TGTGCCAGCAGAAGGGATGGCAGAGGGACTAGCGGGAGTTACGAGCAGTACTTC. Translating it yields CASRRDGRGTSGSYEQYF.

The rearrangement uses TRBV7-9 and TRBJ1-3, with unresolved D. The length of the CDR3 is 13 residues. Trimming left V 7 bases short and J 0 bases short, with 7 bases between. The germline gives CDR1 SEHNR, CDR2 FQNEAQ (reference sequence). DNA for the CDR3: TGTGCCAGCATAGACTACTCTGGAAACACCATATATTTT. Translated: CASIDYSGNTIYF.

The DNA of the CDR3 is TGTGCCAGCAGCCCCGGGACAGGTACCTACGAGCAGTACTTC. Amino acids: CASSPGTGTYEQYF. V is TRBV11-3 and J is TRBJ2-7; 8 bases map to TRBD1. V lost 5 bases, J lost 2 bases, and 5 bases stayed unmatched. Germline V gives CDR1 SGHNT, CDR2 YENEEA. CDR3 length: 14 amino acids.

The chain uses TRBV7-3 and TRBJ2-1, with 7 bases identical to TRBD2. CDR1 and CDR2 (germline): SGHTA, FQGTGA. J gave up 6 bases and V 0 bases, and 5 bases lay outside the gene matches. CDR3 length: 15 residues. The CDR3 sequence is CASSLTPGGLNEQFF. The CDR3 nucleotides read TGTGCCAGCAGCTTAACCCCGGGAGGCCTCAATGAGCAGTTCTTC.

V gene TRBV20-1 combines with J gene TRBJ2-5; D not resolved. V lost 3 bases to trimming and J lost 5 bases, with 7 bases between them. Germline assignment: CDR1 DFQATT and CDR2 SNEGSKA (reference sequence). The length of the CDR3 is 11 residues. The CDR3 is CSASSPETQYF. In nucleotides, the CDR3 is TGCAGTGCTAGTTCCCCGGAGACCCAGTACTTC.

The rearrangement links TRBV6-1 to TRBJ2-1, with 9 bases matching TRBD2. Germline assignment: CDR1 MNHNS and CDR2 SASEGT. Trimming cost V 2 bases and J 4 bases; bases outside gene matches: 6. The CDR3 extends over 16 amino acids. This chain's CDR3 is CASSELRLAEYNEQFF. CDR3 nucleotide sequence: TGTGCCAGCAGTGAACTCCGACTAGCGGAATACAATGAGCAGTTCTTC.

The chain carries TRBV7-9 and TRBJ1-1, with 8 nucleotides matching TRBD1. V gave up 3 bases and J gave up 6 bases; unmatched junction bases: 3. The CDR3 is 13 amino acids. Looked up from germline, CDR1 is SEHNR and CDR2 is FQNEAQ (reference sequence). CDR3 region: CASSFTGGAEAFF. DNA of the CDR3: TGTGCCAGCAGCTTCACAGGGGGGGCTGAAGCTTTCTTT.

This sequence joins TRBV19 and TRBJ1-5; a weak D match, TRBD1 (6 bases). CDR1 LNHDA and CDR2 SQIVND come from the germline V gene (reference sequence). The CDR3 sequence is 16 residues long. Trimming left V 0 bases short and J 4 bases short, with 13 bases between. The CDR3 DNA reads TGTGCCAGTAGTATAGATTGGGGGCTACCTAATCAGCCCCAGCATTTT. Protein sequence: CASSIDWGLPNQPQHF.